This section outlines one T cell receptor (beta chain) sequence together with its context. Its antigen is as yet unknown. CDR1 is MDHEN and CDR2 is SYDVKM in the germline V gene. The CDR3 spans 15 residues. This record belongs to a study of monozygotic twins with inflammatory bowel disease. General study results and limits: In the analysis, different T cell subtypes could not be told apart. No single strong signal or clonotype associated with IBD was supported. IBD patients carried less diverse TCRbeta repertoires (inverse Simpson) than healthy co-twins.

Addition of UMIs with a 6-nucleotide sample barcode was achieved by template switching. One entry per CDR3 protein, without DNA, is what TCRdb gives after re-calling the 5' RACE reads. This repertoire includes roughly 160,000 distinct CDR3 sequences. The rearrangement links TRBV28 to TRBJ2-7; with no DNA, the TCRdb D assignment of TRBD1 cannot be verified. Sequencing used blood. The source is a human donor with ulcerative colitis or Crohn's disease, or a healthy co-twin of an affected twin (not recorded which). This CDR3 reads CASSLYPVSSYEQYF.